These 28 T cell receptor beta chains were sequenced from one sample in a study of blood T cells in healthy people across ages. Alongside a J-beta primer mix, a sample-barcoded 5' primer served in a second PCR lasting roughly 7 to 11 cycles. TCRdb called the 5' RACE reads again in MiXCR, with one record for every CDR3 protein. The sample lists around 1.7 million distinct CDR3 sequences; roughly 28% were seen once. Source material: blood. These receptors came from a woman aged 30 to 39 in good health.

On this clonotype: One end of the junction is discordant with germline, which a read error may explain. The CDR3 DNA follows: TGTGCCAGCAGTCCCGACAGGGACTATGACTACACCTTC. Translation: CASSPDRDYDYTF. This chain uses TRBV6-6 with TRBJ1-2; 7 nucleotides line up with TRBD1. The length of the CDR3 is 13 residues. Germline V gene lookup returns CDR1 MNHNY and CDR2 SVGAGI (reference sequence).

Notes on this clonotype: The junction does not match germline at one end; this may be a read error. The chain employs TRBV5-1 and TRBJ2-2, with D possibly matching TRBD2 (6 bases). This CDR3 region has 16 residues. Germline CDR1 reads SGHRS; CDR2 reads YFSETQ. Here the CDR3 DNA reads TGCGCCAGCAGCTTGTCGGCGGGGCGGAACACCGGGGAGCGGTTTTTT. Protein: CASSLSAGRNTGERFF.

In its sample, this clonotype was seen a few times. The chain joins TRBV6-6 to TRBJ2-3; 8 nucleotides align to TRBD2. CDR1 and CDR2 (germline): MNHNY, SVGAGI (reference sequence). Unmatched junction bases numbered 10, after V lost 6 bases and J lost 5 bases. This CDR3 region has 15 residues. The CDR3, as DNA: TGTGCCAGCAGGCGAGGCGGGGGGTTCGGAGATACGCAGTATTTT. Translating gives CASRRGGGFGDTQYF.

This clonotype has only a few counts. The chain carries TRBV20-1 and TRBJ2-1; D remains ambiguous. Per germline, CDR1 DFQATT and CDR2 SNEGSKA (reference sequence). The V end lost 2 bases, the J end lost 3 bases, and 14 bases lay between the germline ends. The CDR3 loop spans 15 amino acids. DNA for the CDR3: TGCAGTGCTAGACAGACAAACGGGCTCTACAATGAGCAGTTCTTC. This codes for CSARQTNGLYNEQFF.

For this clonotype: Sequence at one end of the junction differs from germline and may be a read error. CDR3 loop: CSAEGRAKNIQYF. CDR3 nucleotides: TGCAGTGCTGAAGGCAGGGCCAAGAACATTCAGTACTTC. The rearrangement uses TRBV20-1 and TRBJ2-4, with a possible D match to TRBD1 (5 bases). The CDR3 covers 13 residues. The V gene's germline CDR1 is DFQATT and CDR2 SNEGSKA (reference sequence).

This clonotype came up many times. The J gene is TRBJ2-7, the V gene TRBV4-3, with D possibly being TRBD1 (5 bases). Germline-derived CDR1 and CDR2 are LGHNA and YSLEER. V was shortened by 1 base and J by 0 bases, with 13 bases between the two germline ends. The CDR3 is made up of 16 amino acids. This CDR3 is CASSQVTRVSSYEQYF. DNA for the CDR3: TGCGCCAGCAGCCAAGTGACCAGGGTGAGCTCCTACGAGCAGTACTTC.

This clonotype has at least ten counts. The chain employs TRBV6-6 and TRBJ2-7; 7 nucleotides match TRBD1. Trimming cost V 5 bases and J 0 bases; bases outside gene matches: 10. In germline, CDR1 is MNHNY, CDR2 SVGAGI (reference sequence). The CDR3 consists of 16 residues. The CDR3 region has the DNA TGTGCCAGCAGTCCCACCCAGGGACAGTCCTCCTACGAGCAGTACTTC. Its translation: CASSPTQGQSSYEQYF.

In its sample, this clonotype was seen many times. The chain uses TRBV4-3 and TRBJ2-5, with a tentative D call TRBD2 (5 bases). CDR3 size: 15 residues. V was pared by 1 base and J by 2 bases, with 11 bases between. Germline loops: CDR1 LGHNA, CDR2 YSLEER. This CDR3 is CASSQAMSGQETQYF. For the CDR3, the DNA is TGCGCCAGCAGCCAAGCGATGAGCGGTCAAGAGACCCAGTACTTC.

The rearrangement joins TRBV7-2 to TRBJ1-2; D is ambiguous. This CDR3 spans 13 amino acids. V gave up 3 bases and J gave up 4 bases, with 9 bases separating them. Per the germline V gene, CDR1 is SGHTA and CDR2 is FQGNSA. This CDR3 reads CASSFYFPYGYTF. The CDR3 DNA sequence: TGTGCCAGCAGCTTTTATTTTCCCTATGGCTACACCTTC.

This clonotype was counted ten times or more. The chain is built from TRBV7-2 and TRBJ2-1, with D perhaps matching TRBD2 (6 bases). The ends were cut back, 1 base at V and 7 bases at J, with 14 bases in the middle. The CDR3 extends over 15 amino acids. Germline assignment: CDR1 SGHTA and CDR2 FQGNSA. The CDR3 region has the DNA TGTGCCAGCAGCTTAGTCGGGGGAAGAACTAATGAGCAGTTCTTC. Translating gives CASSLVGGRTNEQFF.

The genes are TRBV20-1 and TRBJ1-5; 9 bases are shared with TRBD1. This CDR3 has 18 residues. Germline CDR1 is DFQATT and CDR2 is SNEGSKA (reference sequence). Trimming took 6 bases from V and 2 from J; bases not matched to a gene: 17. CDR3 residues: CSATTAGTGSRGNQPQHF. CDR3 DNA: TGCAGTGCCACGACCGCCGGGACAGGGTCCAGGGGCAATCAGCCCCAGCATTTT.

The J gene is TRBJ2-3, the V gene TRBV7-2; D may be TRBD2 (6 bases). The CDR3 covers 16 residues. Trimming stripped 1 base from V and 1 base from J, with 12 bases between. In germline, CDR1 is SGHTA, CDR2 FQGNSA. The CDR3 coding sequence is TGTGCCAGCAGCTTAGGGGGGGTATCTCGCACAGATACGCAGTATTTT. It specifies CASSLGGVSRTDTQYF.

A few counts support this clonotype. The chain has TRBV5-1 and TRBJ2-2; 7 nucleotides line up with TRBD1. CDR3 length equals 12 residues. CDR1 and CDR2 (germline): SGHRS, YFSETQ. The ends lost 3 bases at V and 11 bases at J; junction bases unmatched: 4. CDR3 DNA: TGCGCCAGCAGCTCTAACAGGGGAGAGCTGTTTTTT. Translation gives CASSSNRGELFF. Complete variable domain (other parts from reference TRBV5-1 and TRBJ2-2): KAGVTQTPRYLIKTRGQQVTLSCSPISGHRSVSWYQQTPGQGLQFLFEYFSETQRNKGNFPGRFSGRQFSNSRSEMNVSTLELGDSALYLCASSSNRGELFFGEGSRLTVL.

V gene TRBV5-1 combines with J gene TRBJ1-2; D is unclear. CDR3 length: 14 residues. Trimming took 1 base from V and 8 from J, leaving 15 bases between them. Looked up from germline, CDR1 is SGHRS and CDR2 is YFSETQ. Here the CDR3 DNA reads TGCGCCAGCAGCTTGTCGGCCCCCTCGGGAGGCTACACCTTC. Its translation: CASSLSAPSGGYTF.

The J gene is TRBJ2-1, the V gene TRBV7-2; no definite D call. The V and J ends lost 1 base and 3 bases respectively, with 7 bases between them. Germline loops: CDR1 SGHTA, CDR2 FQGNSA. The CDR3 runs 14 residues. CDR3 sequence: CASSLVVGYNEQFF. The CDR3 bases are TGTGCCAGCAGCTTAGTGGTCGGCTACAATGAGCAGTTCTTC.

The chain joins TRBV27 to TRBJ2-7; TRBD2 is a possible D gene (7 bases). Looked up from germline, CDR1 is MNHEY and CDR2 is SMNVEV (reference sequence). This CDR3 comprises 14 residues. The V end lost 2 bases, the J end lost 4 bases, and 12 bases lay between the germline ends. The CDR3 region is CASSLPGGQYEQYF. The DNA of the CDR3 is TGTGCCAGCAGTTTACCGGGGGGCCAATACGAGCAGTACTTC.

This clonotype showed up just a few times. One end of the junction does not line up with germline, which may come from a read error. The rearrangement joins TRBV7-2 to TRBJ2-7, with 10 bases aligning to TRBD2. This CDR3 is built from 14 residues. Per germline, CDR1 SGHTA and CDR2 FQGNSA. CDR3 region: CASRNSGGNYDQYF. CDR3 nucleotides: TGTGCCAGCCGCAATAGCGGGGGGAACTACGATCAGTACTTC.

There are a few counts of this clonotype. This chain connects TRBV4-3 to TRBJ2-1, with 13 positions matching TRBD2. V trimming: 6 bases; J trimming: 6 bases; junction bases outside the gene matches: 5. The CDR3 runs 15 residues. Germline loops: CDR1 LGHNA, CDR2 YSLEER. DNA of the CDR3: TGCGCCAGCAGTCGGACTAGCGGGAGCAGCAATGAGCAGTTCTTC. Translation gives CASSRTSGSSNEQFF.

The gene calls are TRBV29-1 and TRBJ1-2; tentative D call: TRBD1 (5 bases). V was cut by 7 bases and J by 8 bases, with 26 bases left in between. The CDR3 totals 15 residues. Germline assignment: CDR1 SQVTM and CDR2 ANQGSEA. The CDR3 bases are TGCAGCGCCGGAGGATCCGCGGGGGTCTCGAGGGGCTACACCTTC. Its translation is CSAGGSAGVSRGYTF.

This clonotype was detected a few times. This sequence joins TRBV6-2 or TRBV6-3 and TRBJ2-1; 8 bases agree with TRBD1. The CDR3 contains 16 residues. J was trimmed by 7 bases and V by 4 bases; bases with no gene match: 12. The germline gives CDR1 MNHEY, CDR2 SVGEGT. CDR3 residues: CASSSVTRTGLNEQFF. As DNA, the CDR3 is TGTGCCAGCAGTTCCGTAACCCGGACAGGGCTGAATGAGCAGTTCTTC.

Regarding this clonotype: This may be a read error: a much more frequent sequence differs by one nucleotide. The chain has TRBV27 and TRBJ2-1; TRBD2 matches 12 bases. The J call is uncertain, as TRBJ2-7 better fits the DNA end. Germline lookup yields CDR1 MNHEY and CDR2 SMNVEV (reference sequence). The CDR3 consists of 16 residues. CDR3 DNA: TGTGCCAGCAGGGGACTAGCGGGTCGATCCTACAATGAGCAGTACTTC. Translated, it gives CASRGLAGRSYNEQYF.

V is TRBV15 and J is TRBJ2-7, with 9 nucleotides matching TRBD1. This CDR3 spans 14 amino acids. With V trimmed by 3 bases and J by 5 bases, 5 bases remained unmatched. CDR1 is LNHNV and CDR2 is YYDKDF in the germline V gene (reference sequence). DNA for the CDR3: TGTGCCACCAGCAGCGACAGGGGGAGGAACGAGCAGTACTTC. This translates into CATSSDRGRNEQYF.

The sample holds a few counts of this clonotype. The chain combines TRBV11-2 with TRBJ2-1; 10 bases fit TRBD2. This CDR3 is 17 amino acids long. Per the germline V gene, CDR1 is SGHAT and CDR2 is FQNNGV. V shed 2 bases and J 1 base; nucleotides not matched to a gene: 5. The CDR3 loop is CASSLKAGGGSYNEQFF. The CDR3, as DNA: TGTGCCAGCAGCTTAAAAGCGGGAGGGGGGTCCTACAATGAGCAGTTCTTC.

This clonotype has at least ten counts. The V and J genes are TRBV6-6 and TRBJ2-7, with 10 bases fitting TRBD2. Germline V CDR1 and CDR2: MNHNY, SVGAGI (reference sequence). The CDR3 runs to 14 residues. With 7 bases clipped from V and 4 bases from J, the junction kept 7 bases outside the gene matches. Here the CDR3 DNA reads TGTGCCAGCACCCGGACTAGCGGACTTTACGAGCAGTACTTC. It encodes CASTRTSGLYEQYF.

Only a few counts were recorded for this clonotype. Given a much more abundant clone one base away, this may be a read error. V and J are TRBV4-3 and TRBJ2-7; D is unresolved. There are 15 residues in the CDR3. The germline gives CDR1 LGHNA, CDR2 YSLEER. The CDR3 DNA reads TGCGCCAGCAACCAAGAAAGGAGCACCTACTACGAGCAGTACTTC. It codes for CASNQERSTYYEQYF.

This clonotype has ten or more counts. Here the CDR3 reads CSVQGRVGGYTF. Here the CDR3 DNA reads TGCAGCGTGCAGGGGAGGGTTGGCGGCTACACCTTC. The J gene is TRBJ1-2, the V gene TRBV29-1; D is possibly TRBD1 (6 bases). The V gene's germline CDR1 is SQVTM and CDR2 ANQGSEA. This CDR3 has 12 residues. V was pared by 6 bases and J by 8 bases, with 16 bases between. The full variable domain, in which reference TRBV29-1 and TRBJ1-2 provide the parts outside the CDR3, is SAVISQKPSRDICQRGTSLTIQCQVDSQVTMMFWYRQQPGQSLTLIATANQGSEATYESGFVIDKFPISRPNLTFSTLTVSNMSPEDSSIYLCSVQGRVGGYTFGSGTRLTVV.

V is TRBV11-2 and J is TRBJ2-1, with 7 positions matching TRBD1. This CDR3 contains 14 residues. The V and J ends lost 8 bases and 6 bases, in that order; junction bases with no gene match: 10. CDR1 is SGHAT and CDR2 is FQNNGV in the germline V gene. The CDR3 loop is CASGPWDSRNEQFF. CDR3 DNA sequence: TGTGCCAGCGGTCCCTGGGACAGTCGCAATGAGCAGTTCTTC.

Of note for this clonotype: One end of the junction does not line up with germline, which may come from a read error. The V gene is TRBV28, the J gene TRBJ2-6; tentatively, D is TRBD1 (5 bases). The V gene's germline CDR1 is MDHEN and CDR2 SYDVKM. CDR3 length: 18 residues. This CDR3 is CASSLVISVPSGANVRTF. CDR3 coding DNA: TGTGCCAGCAGTTTAGTAATCTCCGTCCCTTCTGGGGCCAACGTCCGGACTTTC.